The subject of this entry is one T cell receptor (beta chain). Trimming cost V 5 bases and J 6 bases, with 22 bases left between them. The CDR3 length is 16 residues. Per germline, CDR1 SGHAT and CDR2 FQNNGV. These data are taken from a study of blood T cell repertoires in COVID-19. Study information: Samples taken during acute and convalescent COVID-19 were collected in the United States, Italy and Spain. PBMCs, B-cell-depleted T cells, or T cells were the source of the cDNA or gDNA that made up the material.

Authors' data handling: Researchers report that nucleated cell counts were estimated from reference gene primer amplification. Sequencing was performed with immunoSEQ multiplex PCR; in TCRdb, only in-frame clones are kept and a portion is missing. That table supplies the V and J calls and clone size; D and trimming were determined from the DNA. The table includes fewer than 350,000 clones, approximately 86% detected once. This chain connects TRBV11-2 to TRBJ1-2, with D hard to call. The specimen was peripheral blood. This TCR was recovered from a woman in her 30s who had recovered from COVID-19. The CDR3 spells CASSPPLAVDMDGYTF. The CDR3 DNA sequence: TGTGCCAGCAGCCCGCCGTTGGCCGTCGATATGGATGGCTACACCTTC.